The rows below give T cell receptor beta chains drawn from one sample of a study of naive and memory T cell subsets. MiXCR, applied by TCRdb to the UMI-ligation and nested PCR reads, yields one record per CDR3 protein. The profile shows roughly 910 distinct CDR3 sequences, 14% of them singletons. Sequencing input: CD8+ TEMRA cells from blood. The source is a human donor in good health. Each CDR3 is given without its conserved first and last residue.

CDR3aa: ASGTDGQGRVNTEAF
v_gene: TRBV27
j_gene: TRBJ1-1

CDR3aa: ASSQEVGEETQY
v_gene: TRBV3-1
j_gene: TRBJ2-5

CDR3aa: ASSSSGLSYEQY
v_gene: TRBV5-6
j_gene: TRBJ2-7

CDR3aa: ASSQERGYSNEQF
v_gene: TRBV4-3
j_gene: TRBJ2-1

CDR3aa: ASTPWVSADTQY
v_gene: TRBV19
j_gene: TRBJ2-3

CDR3aa: ASSFLGELF
v_gene: TRBV12-3/TRBV12-4
j_gene: TRBJ2-2

CDR3aa: ASSVDQRGSTDTQY
v_gene: TRBV9
j_gene: TRBJ2-3

CDR3aa: ASSPMGGEQY
v_gene: TRBV6-2/TRBV6-3
j_gene: TRBJ2-7

CDR3aa: ASSYSTGHEQF
v_gene: TRBV6-5
j_gene: TRBJ2-1

CDR3aa: ASSSRGITEAF
v_gene: TRBV28
j_gene: TRBJ1-1

CDR3aa: ERGRGYEQY
v_gene: TRBV28
j_gene: TRBJ2-7

CDR3aa: ASSPGREEPF
v_gene: TRBV13
j_gene: TRBJ2-1

CDR3aa: ASSRRTGNQPQH
v_gene: TRBV4-1
j_gene: TRBJ1-5

CDR3aa: ASSLVWQADGPYGYT
v_gene: TRBV7-9
j_gene: TRBJ1-2

CDR3aa: ASSLTGGIWAF
v_gene: TRBV11-2
j_gene: TRBJ1-1

CDR3aa: ASSLGAGELF
v_gene: TRBV12-3/TRBV12-4
j_gene: TRBJ2-2

CDR3aa: AISIGLAGTYEQY
v_gene: TRBV10-3
j_gene: TRBJ2-7

CDR3aa: ATSSEGGETQY
v_gene: TRBV15
j_gene: TRBJ2-5

CDR3aa: ASSLTSGRAYEQY
v_gene: TRBV7-4
j_gene: TRBJ2-7

CDR3aa: ASSGDVHNQPQH
v_gene: TRBV5-5
j_gene: TRBJ1-5

CDR3aa: ASSPGGRRAF
v_gene: TRBV12-3/TRBV12-4
j_gene: TRBJ1-1

CDR3aa: ASSLIAGIFAGELF
v_gene: TRBV27
j_gene: TRBJ2-2

CDR3aa: ASSSYLAGGTDTQY
v_gene: TRBV28
j_gene: TRBJ2-3

CDR3aa: ASSLGISYEQY
v_gene: TRBV11-2
j_gene: TRBJ2-7

CDR3aa: ASRNSGHYNEQF
v_gene: TRBV6-5
j_gene: TRBJ2-1

CDR3aa: ASSPWGGPSYEQY
v_gene: TRBV7-8
j_gene: TRBJ2-7

CDR3aa: ASSSAYEQY
v_gene: TRBV6-2/TRBV6-3
j_gene: TRBJ2-7

CDR3aa: ASSITGISEEYSGANVLT
v_gene: TRBV27
j_gene: TRBJ2-6

CDR3aa: ASSSTLAGDSYEQY
v_gene: TRBV5-4
j_gene: TRBJ2-7

CDR3aa: ASSLVGKNTEAF
v_gene: TRBV5-6
j_gene: TRBJ1-1

CDR3aa: ASSYSGQGADEQY
v_gene: TRBV6-5
j_gene: TRBJ2-7

CDR3aa: SAKSRGYEQY
v_gene: TRBV29-1
j_gene: TRBJ2-7

CDR3aa: SAWTPPTDTQY
v_gene: TRBV20-1
j_gene: TRBJ2-3

CDR3aa: ASTGPPLNTQY
v_gene: TRBV5-6
j_gene: TRBJ2-3

CDR3aa: ASSLGRVPYEQY
v_gene: TRBV7-9
j_gene: TRBJ2-7

CDR3aa: ASSARTGNYGYT
v_gene: TRBV7-9
j_gene: TRBJ1-2

CDR3aa: ASSLFSGPPDTQY
v_gene: TRBV14
j_gene: TRBJ2-3

CDR3aa: ASSSYRGPSYEQY
v_gene: TRBV7-8
j_gene: TRBJ2-7

CDR3aa: SARQAGISQETQY
v_gene: TRBV29-1
j_gene: TRBJ2-5

CDR3aa: ASSELQGDLTQETQY
v_gene: TRBV6-1
j_gene: TRBJ2-5

CDR3aa: ASSYVRDTDTQY
v_gene: TRBV6-2/TRBV6-3
j_gene: TRBJ2-3

CDR3aa: ASSLFGGELF
v_gene: TRBV28
j_gene: TRBJ2-2

CDR3aa: ASGSLGNTGELF
v_gene: TRBV24-1
j_gene: TRBJ2-2

CDR3aa: ASSPGASPYNEQF
v_gene: TRBV18
j_gene: TRBJ2-1

CDR3aa: ASSPKAGATTDGELF
v_gene: TRBV3-1
j_gene: TRBJ2-2

CDR3aa: ASSSRDVGAYEQY
v_gene: TRBV7-9
j_gene: TRBJ2-7

CDR3aa: ASSLTGDRGMNTEAF
v_gene: TRBV28
j_gene: TRBJ1-1

CDR3aa: SAGAALYNEQF
v_gene: TRBV20-1
j_gene: TRBJ2-1

CDR3aa: ASSVGGGTGELF
v_gene: TRBV9
j_gene: TRBJ2-2